This T cell receptor beta chain was sequenced during a study of CD8 T cells in ankylosing spondylitis. General study results and limits: Matched synovial fluid from ankylosing spondylitis patients was reported to be enriched for disease-linked clones. A motif in TCR beta, a set of fewer than ten highly homologous variants, appeared characteristic of ankylosing spondylitis blood.

MiXCR was run by TCRdb on the 5' RACE reads, yielding one entry per CDR3 protein. Of some 250,000 distinct CDR3 sequences in the sample, 8% to 9.5% were seen once. This clonotype was recorded at least ten times. Its antigen is as yet unknown. Germline lookup yields CDR1 SGHNT and CDR2 YENEEA. The ends were cut back, 8 bases at V and 1 base at J, with 8 bases in the middle. This CDR3 has 13 amino acids. This chain connects TRBV11-3 to TRBJ2-2; D gene ambiguous. The clonotype originates from a male donor with ankylosing spondylitis or in good health (not recorded which). Material for sequencing was blood, either unsorted or a sorted T cell fraction (not recorded which). The CDR3 loop is CASEHMNTGELFF. The CDR3 DNA reads as TGTGCCAGCGAACACATGAACACCGGGGAGCTGTTTTTT. The full variable domain, its missing parts supplied by reference TRBV11-3 and TRBJ2-2, is EAGVVQSPRYKIIEKKQPVAFWCNPISGHNTLYWYLQNLGQGPELLIRYENEEAVDDSQLPKDRFSAERLKGVDSTLKIQPAELGDSAVYLCASEHMNTGELFFGEGSRLTVL.